Here is one TCR beta chain with its context. Measured with immunoSEQ multiplex PCR; TCRdb has only the in-frame clones, and not every one. The table includes some 97,000 clones, 65% to 90% detected once. Study members were between about 18 and 95 years old and lived in 20 to 25 US regions. This CDR3 spans 10 amino acids. V lost 11 bases, J lost 4 bases, and 9 bases lay in between. Germline V lookup: CDR1 MGHDK, CDR2 SYGVNS. These data originate in a study of blood T cell repertoires in COVID-19. The sequence was obtained from a woman aged 45-65 years who had recovered from COVID-19. Material: PBMCs or T cells enriched from blood (not recorded which). The rearrangement joins TRBV25-1 to TRBJ2-7, with D uncertain. For the CDR3, the DNA is TGTGCCCACCTTCGGTACGAGCAGTACTTC. It translates to CAHLRYEQYF.